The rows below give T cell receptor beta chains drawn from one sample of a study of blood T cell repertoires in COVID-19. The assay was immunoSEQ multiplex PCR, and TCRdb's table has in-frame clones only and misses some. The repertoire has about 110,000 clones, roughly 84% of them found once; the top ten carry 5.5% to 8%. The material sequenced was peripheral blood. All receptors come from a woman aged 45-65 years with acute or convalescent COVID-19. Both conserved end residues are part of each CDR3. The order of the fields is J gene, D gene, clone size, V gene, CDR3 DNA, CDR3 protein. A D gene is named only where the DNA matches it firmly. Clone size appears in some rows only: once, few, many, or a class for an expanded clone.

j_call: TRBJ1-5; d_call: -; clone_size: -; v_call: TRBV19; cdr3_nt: TGTGCCAGTAGTAGGTTCGGGGTTGATGACAATCAGCCCCAGCATTTT; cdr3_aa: CASSRFGVDDNQPQHF
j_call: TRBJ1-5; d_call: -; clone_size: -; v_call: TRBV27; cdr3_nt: TGTGCCAGCAGCCCACAGGGATCCCAGCCCCAGCATTTT; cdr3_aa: CASSPQGSQPQHF
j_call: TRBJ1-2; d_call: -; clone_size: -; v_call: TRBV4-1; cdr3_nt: TGCGCCAGCAGCCAAGATCGGGTGACTCTTGCTAACTATGGCTACACCTTC; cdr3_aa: CASSQDRVTLANYGYTF
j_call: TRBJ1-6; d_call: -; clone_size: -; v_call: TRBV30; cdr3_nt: TGTGCCTGGAGTGTACTTTCGAGACAGGTTATTTCACCCCTCCACTTT; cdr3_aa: CAWSVLSRQVISPLHF
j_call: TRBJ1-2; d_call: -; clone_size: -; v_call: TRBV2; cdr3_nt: TGTGCCAGCAGTGATTCAGTGAATTTTGGTGGCTACACCTTC; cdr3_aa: CASSDSVNFGGYTF
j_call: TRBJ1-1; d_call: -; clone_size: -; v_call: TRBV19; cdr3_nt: TGTGCCAGTACCCCCCGAGGTTTGAACACTGAAGCTTTCTTT; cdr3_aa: CASTPRGLNTEAFF
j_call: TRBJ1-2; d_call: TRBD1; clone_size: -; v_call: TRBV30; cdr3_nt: TGTGCCTGGTCAATCTCCGGGACAGGGGCTTATGGCTACACCTTC; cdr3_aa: CAWSISGTGAYGYTF
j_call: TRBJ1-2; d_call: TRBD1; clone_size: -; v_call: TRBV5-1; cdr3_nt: TGCGCCAGCAGCGCGGGGACAGGCGTCCCCTATGGCTACACCTTC; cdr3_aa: CASSAGTGVPYGYTF
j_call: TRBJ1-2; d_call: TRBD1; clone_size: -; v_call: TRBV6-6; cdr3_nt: TGTGCCAGCAGTCGCATCACACAGGGGGCCGTTAACTATGGCTACACCTTC; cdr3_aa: CASSRITQGAVNYGYTF
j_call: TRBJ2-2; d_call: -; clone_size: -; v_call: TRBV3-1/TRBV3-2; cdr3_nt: TGTGCCAGCAGCCAAGGGCCCTCATCTGGGCTGTTTTTT; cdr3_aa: CASSQGPSSGLFF
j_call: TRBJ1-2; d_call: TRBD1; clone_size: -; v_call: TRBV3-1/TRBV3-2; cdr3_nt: TGTGCCAGCAGCCGGACAGGGGGTTTAGCTAACTATGGCTACACCTTC; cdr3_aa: CASSRTGGLANYGYTF
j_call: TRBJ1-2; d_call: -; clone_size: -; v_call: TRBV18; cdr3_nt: TGTGCCAGCTCATCCTCGGGGGGCACGGTGGGCTACACCTTC; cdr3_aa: CASSSSGGTVGYTF
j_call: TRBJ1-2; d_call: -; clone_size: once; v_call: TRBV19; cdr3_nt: TGTGCCACGAAGGAGCTGAGCTATGGCTACACCTTC; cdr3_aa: CATKELSYGYTF
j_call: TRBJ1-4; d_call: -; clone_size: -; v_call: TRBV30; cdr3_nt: TGTGCCTGGAGTGTAAGGGGATCGGGAAAACTGTTTTTT; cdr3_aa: CAWSVRGSGKLFF
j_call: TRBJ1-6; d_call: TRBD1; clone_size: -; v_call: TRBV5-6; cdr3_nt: TGTGCCAGCAGCCCGCTAGGACAGGGTACTTCACCCCTCCACTTT; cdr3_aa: CASSPLGQGTSPLHF
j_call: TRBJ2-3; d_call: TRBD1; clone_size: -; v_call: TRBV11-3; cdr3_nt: TGTGCCAGCAGGGAGGACCAGGGGGCAACAGATACGCAGTATTTT; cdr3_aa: CASREDQGATDTQYF
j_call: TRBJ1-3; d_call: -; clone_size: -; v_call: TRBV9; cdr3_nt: TGTGCCAGCGACCTAGGGGATGGAAACACCATATATTTT; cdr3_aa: CASDLGDGNTIYF
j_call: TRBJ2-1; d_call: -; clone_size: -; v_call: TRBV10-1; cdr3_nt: TGCGCCAGCAGTGAACAGAGCTCCTACAATGAGCAGTTCTTC; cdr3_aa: CASSEQSSYNEQFF
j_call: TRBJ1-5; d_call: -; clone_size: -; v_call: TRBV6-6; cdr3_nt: TGTGCCAGCAGTTATTTCCAGGTTACTAATCAGCCCCAGCATTTT; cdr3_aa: CASSYFQVTNQPQHF
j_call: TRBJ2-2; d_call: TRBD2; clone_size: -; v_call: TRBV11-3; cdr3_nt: TGTGCCAGCAGCTTAGTCGGCGGGGGTACCGGGGAGCTGTTTTTT; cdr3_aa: CASSLVGGGTGELFF
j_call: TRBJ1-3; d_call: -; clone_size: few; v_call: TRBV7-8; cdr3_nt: TGTGCCAGCAGCTTAAGGGGTTCTGGAAACACCATATATTTT; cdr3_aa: CASSLRGSGNTIYF
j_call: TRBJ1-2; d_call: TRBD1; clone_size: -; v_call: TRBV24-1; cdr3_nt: TGTGCCACCATCGCTCCTAACCGGGACAGGGGGCGAACTAACTATGGCTACACCTTC; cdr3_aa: CATIAPNRDRGRTNYGYTF
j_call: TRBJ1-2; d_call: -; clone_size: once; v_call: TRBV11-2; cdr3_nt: TGTGCCAGCAGCTTAGAACGGGGTGACTACACCTTC; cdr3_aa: CASSLERGDYTF
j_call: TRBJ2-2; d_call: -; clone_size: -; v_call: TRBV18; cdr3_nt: TGTGCCAGCTCTCTCACAGGGTTAAACACCGGGGAGCTGTTTTTT; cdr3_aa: CASSLTGLNTGELFF